The 2 T cell receptor beta chains below come from one sample, sequenced in a study of T cell repertoires in cytomegalovirus infection. TCRdb ran MiXCR on the reads and lists one entry per CDR3 protein. This sample has 310,000 or so distinct CDR3 sequences, with more than 20% found just once. The sequenced sample was PBMCs. The receptors originated from a human donor in good health (CMV status not recorded). Some clones in this sample may be carry-over from other donors' samples.

This clonotype was counted only a few times. The rearrangement joins TRBV20-1 to TRBJ2-5; D is uncertain. There are 12 residues in the CDR3. Germline CDR1 reads DFQATT; CDR2 reads SNEGSKA (reference sequence). V was pared by 6 bases and J by 4 bases, with 12 bases between. The CDR3: CSADSIGETQYF. In DNA, the CDR3 is TGCAGTGCCGATTCTATTGGAGAGACCCAGTACTTC.

The chain couples TRBV10-1 to TRBJ2-7; TRBD2 aligns across 12 bases. V lost 6 bases to trimming and J lost 0 bases; unmatched junction nucleotides: 9. CDR1 and CDR2 (germline): WNHNN, SYGVQD (reference sequence). CDR3 length: 17 residues. The CDR3 reads CASRNPGLAGVSYEQYF. CDR3 in DNA: TGCGCCAGCAGAAACCCGGGACTAGCGGGTGTCTCCTACGAGCAGTACTTC.